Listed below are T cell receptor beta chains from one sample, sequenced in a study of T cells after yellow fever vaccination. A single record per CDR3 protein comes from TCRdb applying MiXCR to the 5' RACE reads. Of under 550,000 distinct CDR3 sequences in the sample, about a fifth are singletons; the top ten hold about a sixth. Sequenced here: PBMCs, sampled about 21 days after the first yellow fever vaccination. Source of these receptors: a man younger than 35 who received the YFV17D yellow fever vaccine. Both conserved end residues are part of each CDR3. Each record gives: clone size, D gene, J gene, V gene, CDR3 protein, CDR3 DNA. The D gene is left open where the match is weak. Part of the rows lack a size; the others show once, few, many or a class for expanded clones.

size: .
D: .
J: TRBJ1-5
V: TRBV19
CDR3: CASSIGGPGQPQHF
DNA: TGTGCCAGTAGTATCGGGGGGCCCGGTCAGCCCCAGCATTTT

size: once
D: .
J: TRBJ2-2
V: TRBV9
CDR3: CASSVGRANTGELFF
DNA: TGTGCCAGCAGCGTTGGGCGGGCGAACACCGGGGAGCTGTTTTTT

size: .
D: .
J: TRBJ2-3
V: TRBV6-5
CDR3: CASSYSGPGDPTDTQYF
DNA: TGTGCCAGCAGTTACTCCGGTCCGGGGGATCCCACAGATACGCAGTATTTT

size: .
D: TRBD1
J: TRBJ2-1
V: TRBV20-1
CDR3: CSAPHRGTSSYNEQFF
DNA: TGCAGTGCCCCCCACAGGGGTACTAGCTCCTACAATGAGCAGTTCTTC

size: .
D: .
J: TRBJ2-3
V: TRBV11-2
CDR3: CASSLFQSTDTQYF
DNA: TGTGCCAGCAGCTTGTTTCAAAGCACAGATACGCAGTATTTT

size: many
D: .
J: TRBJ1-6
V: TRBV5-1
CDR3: CASSLGSYNSPLHF
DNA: TGCGCCAGCAGCCTCGGTAGCTATAATTCACCCCTCCACTTT

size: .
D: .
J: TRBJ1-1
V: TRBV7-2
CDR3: CASSLARNPGAFF
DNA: TGTGCCAGCAGCTTAGCACGGAACCCAGGGGCTTTCTTT

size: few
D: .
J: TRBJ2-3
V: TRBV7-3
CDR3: CASSQRLNPSTDTQYF
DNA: TGTGCCAGCAGCCAAAGACTGAACCCTAGCACAGATACGCAGTATTTT

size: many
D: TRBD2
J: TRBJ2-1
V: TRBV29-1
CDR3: CSAERGNRNEQFF
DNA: TGCAGCGCGGAGCGGGGAAATAGAAATGAGCAGTTCTTC

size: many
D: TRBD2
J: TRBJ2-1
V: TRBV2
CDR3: CASAAQAGGYNEQFF
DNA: TGTGCCAGCGCGGCCCAGGCGGGGGGCTACAATGAGCAGTTCTTC

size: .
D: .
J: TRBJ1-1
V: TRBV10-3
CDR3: CAITLQSNTEAFF
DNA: TGTGCCATCACCCTACAGTCGAACACTGAAGCTTTCTTT

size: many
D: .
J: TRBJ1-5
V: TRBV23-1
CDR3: CASSHLDRRGNQPQHF
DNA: TGCGCCAGCAGTCACCTGGACCGGAGGGGCAATCAGCCCCAGCATTTT

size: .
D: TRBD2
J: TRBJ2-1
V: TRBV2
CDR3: CASSSTGTSLFF
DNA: TGTGCCAGCAGCTCCACCGGGACTAGTCTTTTCTTC

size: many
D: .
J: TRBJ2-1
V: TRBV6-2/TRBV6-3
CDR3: CASSRGLGASKNEQFF
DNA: TGTGCCAGCAGTAGAGGCTTGGGGGCGTCGAAGAATGAGCAGTTCTTC

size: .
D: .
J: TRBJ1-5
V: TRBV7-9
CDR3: CASSFDSPRPQHF
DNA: TGTGCCAGCAGCTTCGACAGCCCGCGGCCCCAGCATTTT

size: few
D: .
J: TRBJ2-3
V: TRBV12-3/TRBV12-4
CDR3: CASNPEGSFTDTQYF
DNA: TGTGCCAGCAACCCGGAGGGGTCCTTCACAGATACGCAGTATTTT

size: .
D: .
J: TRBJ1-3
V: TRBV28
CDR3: CASSPPVISGNTIYF
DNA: TGTGCCAGCAGTCCCCCCGTGATCTCTGGAAACACCATATATTTT